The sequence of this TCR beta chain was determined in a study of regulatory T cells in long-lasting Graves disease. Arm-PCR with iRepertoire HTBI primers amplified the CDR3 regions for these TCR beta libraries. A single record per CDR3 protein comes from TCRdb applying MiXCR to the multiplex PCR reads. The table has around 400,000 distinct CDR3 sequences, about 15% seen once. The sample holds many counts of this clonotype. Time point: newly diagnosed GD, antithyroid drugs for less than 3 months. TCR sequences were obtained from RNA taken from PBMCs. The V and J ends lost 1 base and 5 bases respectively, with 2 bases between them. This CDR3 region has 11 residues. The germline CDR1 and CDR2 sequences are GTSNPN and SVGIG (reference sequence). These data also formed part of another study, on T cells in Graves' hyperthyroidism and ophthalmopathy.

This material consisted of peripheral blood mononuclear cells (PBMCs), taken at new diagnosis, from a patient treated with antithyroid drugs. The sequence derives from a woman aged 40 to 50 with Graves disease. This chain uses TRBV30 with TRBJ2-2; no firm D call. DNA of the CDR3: TGTGCCTGGAGTGAAACCGGGGAGCTGTTTTTT. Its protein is CAWSETGELFF.